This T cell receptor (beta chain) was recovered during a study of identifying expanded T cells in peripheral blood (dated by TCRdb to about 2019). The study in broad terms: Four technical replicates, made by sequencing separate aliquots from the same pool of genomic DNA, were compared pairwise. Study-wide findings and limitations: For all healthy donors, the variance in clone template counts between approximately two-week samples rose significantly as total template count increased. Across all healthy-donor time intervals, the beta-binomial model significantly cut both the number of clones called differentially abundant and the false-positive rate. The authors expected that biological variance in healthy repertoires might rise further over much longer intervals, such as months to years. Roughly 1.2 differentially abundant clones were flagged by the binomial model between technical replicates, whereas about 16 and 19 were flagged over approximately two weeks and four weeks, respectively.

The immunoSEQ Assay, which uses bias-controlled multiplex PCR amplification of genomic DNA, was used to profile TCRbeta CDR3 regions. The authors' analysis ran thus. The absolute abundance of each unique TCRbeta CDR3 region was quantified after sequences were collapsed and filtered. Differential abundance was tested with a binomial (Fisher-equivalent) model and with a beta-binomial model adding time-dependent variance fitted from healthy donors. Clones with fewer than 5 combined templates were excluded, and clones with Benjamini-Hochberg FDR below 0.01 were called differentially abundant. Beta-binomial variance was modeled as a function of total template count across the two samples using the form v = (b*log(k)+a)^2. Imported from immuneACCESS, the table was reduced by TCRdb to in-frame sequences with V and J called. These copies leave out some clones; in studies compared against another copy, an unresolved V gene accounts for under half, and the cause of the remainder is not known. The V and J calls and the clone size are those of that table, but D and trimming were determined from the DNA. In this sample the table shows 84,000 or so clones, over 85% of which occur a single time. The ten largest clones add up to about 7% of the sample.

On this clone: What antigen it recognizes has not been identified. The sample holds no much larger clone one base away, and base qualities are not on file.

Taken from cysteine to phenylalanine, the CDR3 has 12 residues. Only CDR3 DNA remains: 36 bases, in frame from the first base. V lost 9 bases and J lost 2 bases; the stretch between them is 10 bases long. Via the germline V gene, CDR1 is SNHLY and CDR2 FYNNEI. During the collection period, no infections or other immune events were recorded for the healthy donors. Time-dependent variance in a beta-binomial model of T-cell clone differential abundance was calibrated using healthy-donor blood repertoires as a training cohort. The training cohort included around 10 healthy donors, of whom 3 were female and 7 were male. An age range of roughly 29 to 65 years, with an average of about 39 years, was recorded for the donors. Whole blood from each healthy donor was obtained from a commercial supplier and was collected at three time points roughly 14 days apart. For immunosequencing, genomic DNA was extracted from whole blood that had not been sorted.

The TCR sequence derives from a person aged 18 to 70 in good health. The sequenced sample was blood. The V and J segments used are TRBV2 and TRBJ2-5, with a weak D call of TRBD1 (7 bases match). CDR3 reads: CASAGGQETQYF. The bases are TGTGCCAGTGCAGGGGGGCAAGAGACCCAGTACTTC.